Detailed here is one TCR beta chain. Its antigen is unknown. V gave up 4 bases and J gave up 4 bases, with 8 bases separating them. Germline V CDR1 and CDR2: ENHRY, SYGVKD. The CDR3 has 13 amino acids. Measured with immunoSEQ multiplex PCR; TCRdb has only the in-frame clones, and not every one. The sample shows some 100,000 clones, 85% to 90% of them seen only once. The data are from a study of T cell responses to AZD1222 COVID-19 vaccine. General study points: Samples come after the peak T cell response, not at day 14.

Source: peripheral blood, taken on day 0 of AZD1222 vaccination. The rearrangement uses TRBV10-3 and TRBJ1-3, with D unclear. The sequence derives from an adult in good health. The CDR3 loop reads CAISAPWGNTIYF. In nucleotides, the CDR3 is TGTGCCATCAGTGCCCCTTGGGGAAACACCATATATTTT.